This TCR beta chain came from a study of breast tumors, draining lymph nodes, adjacent tissues. V gave up 0 bases and J gave up 1 base, with 9 bases separating them. The CDR3 has 15 residues. This clonotype was seen ten or more times. Its matching antigen is unknown. One entry per CDR3 protein, called by TCRdb with MiXCR from the multiplex PCR reads. Here the sample spans 150,000 to 200,000 distinct CDR3 sequences, 30% to 35% being singletons. Samples came from axillary lymph nodes draining the breast cancer. Overall study findings and caveats: Tumor T cell lymph node origin was a supported hypothesis, not proven. Most tumor T cells seemingly derive from lymph node, then expand in tumor. Tumor and nontumor repertoires were significantly more similar in luminal-like than in basal-like breast cancer. Compared with lymph nodes, tumors were less diverse; compared with nontumor tissue, more.

The rearrangement uses TRBV12-3 or TRBV12-4 and TRBJ2-5; D gene ambiguous. The clonotype was recovered from a female donor with breast cancer. Some clones in this sample may be carry-over from other donors' samples. Sequenced sample: axillary lymph node tissue. CDR3 in amino acids: CASSLAGWGQETQYF. CDR3 in DNA: TGTGCCAGCAGTTTAGCCGGGTGGGGCCAAGAGACCCAGTACTTC.